The clone carrying this T cell receptor (beta chain) was picked up one time. Its antigen remains unidentified. Use of 60 Vbeta and 13 Jbeta primers characterized the PCR. This table comes from immunoSEQ multiplex PCR, and its TCRdb copy is limited to in-frame clones, with some not included. The table shows 100,000 or so clones, with over 75% occurring only once. Germline V gene data show CDR1 as SGHDN and CDR2 as FVKESK. The CDR3 extends over 14 amino acids. With 2 bases removed from V and 2 bases from J, the gap between germline ends came to 6 bases. The record originates from a study of cytomegalovirus exposure and HLA in healthy donors. Study results and caveats: Researchers had no immune exposure information except CMV serostatus available.

The clonotype was recovered from a man aged 40-50 years in good health and CMV-seropositive. The V gene is TRBV14, the J gene TRBJ2-2, with D hard to call. Sequenced input: PBMCs. The CDR3 loop is CASSQRHNTGELFF. CDR3 nucleotides: TGTGCCAGCAGCCAAAGACACAACACCGGGGAGCTGTTTTTT.